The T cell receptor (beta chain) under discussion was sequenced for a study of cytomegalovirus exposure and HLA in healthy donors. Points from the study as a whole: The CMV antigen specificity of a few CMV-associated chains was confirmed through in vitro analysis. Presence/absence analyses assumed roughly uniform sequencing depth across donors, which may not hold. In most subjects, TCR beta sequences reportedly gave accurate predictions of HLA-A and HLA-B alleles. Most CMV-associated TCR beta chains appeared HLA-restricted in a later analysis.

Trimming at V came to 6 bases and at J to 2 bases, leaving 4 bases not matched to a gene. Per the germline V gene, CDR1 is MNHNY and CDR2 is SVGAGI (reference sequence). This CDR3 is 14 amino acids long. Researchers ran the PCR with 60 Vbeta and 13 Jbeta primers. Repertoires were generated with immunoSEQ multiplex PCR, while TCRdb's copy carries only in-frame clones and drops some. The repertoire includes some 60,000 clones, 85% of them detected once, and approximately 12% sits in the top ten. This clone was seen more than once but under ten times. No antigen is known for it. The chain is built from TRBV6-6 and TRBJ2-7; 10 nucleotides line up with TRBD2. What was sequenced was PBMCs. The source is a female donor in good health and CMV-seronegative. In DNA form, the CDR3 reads TGTGCCAGCAGCTCCGGGACTAGCGCCTACGAGCAGTACTTC. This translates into CASSSGTSAYEQYF.